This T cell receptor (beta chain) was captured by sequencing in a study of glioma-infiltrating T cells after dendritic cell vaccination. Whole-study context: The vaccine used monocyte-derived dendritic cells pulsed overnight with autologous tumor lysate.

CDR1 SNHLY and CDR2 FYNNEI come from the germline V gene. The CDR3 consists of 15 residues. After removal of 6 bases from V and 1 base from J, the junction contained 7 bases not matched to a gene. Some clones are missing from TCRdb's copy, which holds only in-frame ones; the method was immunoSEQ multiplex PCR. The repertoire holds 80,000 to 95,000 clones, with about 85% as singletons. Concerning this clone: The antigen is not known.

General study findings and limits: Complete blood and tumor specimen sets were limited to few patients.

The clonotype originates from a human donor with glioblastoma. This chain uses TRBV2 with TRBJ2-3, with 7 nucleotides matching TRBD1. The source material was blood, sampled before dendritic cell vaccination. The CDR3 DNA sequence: TGTGCCAGCAGCTCTTCTCAGGGGGGCACAGATACGCAGTATTTT. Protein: CASSSSQGGTDTQYF.